This T cell receptor (beta chain) is drawn from a study of OX40 agonist ivuxolimab in advanced cancers. As for the study in general: Patients were treated with intravenous ivuxolimab, dosed at 0.01 to 10 mg/kg and infused every 2 weeks. Broader study findings: Averaged across samples, CD8+ T cells carried more expanded clones than CD4+ did. At 0.1 to 3.0 mg/kg, clonal expansion of CD4+ and CD8+ blood T cells had occurred by week 6.

Germline V CDR1 and CDR2: SGHAT, FQNNGV. This CDR3 has 15 amino acids. Deletions cut 5 bases from V and 1 base from J, with 14 bases between. Comment on this clone: Its antigen is not identified.

If patients had autoimmune disease history or systemic immunosuppression, they were excluded. TCRdb's copy holds only in-frame clones and misses some; the assay was immunoSEQ multiplex PCR. Of roughly 56,000 clones in the sample, approximately 80% were seen once. The clonotype comes from an adult with an advanced solid tumor such as melanoma, head and neck, liver or kidney cancer. The sample was CD4+ or CD8+ T cells sorted from blood, taken in a trial of the OX40 agonist ivuxolimab. The chain is built from TRBV11-2 and TRBJ1-1; weak D call: TRBD1 (6 bases). This chain's CDR3 is CASSVQQGRNTEAFF. The CDR3 coding sequence is TGTGCCAGCAGCGTGCAACAGGGACGGAACACTGAAGCTTTCTTT.